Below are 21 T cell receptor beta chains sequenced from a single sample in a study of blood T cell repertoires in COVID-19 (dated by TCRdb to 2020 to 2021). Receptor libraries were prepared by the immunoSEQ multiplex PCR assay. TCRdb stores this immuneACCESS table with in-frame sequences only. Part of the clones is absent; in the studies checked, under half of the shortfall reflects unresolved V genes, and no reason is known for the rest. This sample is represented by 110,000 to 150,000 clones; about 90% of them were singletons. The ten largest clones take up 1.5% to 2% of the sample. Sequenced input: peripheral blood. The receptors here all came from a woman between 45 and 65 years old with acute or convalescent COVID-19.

The CDR3 sequence is CAWSGDTRTPLHF. Written as DNA, the CDR3 is TGTGCCTGGAGTGGGGACACCCGAACACCCCTCCACTTT. The rearrangement uses TRBV30 and TRBJ1-6; TRBD1 might be the D (6 bases). The length of the CDR3 is 13 residues. Germline CDR1 is GTSNPN and CDR2 is SVGIG (reference sequence). Trimming took off 1 base at V and 11 bases at J, with 12 bases between the two ends.

DNA for the CDR3: TGTGCCAGCAGCCTTACTATAGGATCCTACAATGAGCAGTTCTTC. Amino acids: CASSLTIGSYNEQFF. This sequence joins TRBV3-1 (or the pseudogene TRBV3-2) and TRBJ2-1, with no clear D. This CDR3 contains 15 residues. Trimming removed 4 bases from V and 1 base from J, with 11 bases in between. Germline assignment: CDR1 LGHDT and CDR2 YNNKEL (reference sequence).

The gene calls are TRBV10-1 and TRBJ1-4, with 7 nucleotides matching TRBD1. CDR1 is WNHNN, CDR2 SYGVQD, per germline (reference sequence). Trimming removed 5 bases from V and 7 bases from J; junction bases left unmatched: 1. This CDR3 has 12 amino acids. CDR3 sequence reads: CASSRDSEKLFF. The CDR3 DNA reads TGCGCCAGCAGTCGGGACAGTGAAAAACTGTTTTTT.

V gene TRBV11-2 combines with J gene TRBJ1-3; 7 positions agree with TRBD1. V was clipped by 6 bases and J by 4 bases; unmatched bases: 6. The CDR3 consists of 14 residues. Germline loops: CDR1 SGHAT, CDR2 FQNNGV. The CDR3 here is CASRITGEGNTIYF. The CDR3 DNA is TGTGCCAGCAGGATTACAGGGGAAGGAAACACCATATATTTT.

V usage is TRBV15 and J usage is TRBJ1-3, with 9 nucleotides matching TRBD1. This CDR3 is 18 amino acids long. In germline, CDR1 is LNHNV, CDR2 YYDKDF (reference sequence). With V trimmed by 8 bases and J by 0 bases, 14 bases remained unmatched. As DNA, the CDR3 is TGTGCCACCCTCCGGGACAGGGAGGTCAACTTCTCTGGAAACACCATATATTTT. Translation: CATLRDREVNFSGNTIYF.

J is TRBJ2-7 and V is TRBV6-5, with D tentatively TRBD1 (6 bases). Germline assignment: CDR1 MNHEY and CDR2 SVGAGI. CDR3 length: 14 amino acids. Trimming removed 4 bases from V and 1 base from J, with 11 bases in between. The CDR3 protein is CASSSWTASYEQYF. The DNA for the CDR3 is TGTGCCAGCAGTTCCTGGACAGCTTCCTACGAGCAGTACTTC.

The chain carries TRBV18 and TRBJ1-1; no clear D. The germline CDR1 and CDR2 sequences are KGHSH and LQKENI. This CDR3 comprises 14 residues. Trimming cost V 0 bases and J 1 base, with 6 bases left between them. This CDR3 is CASSPPGANTEAFF. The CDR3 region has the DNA TGTGCCAGCTCACCACCGGGAGCGAACACTGAAGCTTTCTTT.

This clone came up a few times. The CDR3 coding sequence is TGTGCCAGCAGCCCGACAAGAGGGATTGGAAAACTGTTTTTT. It encodes CASSPTRGIGKLFF. The J gene is TRBJ1-4, the V gene TRBV4-2; D gene unclear. Germline CDR1 is LGHNA and CDR2 is YNFKEQ. This CDR3 region has 14 residues. V gave up 4 bases and J gave up 10 bases, with 16 bases separating them.

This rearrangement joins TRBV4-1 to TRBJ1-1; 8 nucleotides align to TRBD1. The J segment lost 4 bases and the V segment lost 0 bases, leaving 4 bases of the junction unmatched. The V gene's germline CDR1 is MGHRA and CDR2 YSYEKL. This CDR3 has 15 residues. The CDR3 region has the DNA TGCGCCAGCAGCCAAGACCCGACAGGGGCCACTGAAGCTTTCTTT. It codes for CASSQDPTGATEAFF.

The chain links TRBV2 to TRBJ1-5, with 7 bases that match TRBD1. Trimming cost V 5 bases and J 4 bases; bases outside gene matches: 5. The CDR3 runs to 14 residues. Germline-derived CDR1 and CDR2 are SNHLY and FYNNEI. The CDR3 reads CASSKTGRNQPQHF. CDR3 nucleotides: TGTGCCAGCAGTAAGACAGGGCGGAATCAGCCCCAGCATTTT.

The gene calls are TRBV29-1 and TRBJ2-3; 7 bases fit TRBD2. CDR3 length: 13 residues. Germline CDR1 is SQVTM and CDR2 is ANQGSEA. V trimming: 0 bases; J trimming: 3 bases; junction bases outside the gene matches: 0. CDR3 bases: TGCAGCGTTGAAGAAGCGGGGACAGATACGCAGTATTTT. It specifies CSVEEAGTDTQYF.

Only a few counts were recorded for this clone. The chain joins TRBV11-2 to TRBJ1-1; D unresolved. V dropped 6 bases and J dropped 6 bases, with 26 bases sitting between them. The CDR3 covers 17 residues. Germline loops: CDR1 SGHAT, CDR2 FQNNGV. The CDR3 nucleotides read TGTGCCAGCAGGGATCCGAAAGGGCCGGGGTTTGGGGCTGAAGCTTTCTTT. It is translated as CASRDPKGPGFGAEAFF. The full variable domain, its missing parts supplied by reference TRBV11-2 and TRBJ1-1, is EAGVAQSPRYKIIEKRQSVAFWCNPISGHATLYWYQQILGQGPKLLIQFQNNGVVDDSQLPKDRFSAERLKGVDSTLKIQPAKLEDSAVYLCASRDPKGPGFGAEAFFGQGTRLTVV.

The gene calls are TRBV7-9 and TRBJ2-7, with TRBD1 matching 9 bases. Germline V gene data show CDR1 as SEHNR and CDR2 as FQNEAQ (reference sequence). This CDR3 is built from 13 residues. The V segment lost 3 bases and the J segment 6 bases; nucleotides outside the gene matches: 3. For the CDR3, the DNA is TGTGCCAGCAGCTTCGGGGACAGGGCCGAGCAGTACTTC. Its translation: CASSFGDRAEQYF. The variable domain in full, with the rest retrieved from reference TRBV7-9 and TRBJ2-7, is DTGVSQNPRHKITKRGQNVTFRCDPISEHNRLYWYRQTLGQGPEFLTYFQNEAQLEKSRLLSDRFSAERPKGSFSTLEIQRTEQGDSAMYLCASSFGDRAEQYFGPGTRLTVT.

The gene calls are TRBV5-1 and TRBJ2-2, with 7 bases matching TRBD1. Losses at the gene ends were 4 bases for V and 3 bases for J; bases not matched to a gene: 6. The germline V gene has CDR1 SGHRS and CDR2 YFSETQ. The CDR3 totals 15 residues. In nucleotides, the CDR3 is TGCGCCAGCAGCGCCGGGACAGCCTACACCGGGGAGCTGTTTTTT. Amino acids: CASSAGTAYTGELFF.

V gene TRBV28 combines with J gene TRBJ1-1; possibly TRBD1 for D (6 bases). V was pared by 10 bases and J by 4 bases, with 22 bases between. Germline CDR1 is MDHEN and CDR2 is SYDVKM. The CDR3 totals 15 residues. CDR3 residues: CATRGGAAGPTEAFF. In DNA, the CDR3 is TGTGCCACCAGGGGAGGGGCAGCCGGGCCCACTGAAGCTTTCTTT.

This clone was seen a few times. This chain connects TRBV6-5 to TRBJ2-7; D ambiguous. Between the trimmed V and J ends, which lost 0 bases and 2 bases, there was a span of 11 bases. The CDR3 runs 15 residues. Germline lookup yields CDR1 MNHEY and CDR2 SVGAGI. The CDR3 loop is CASSYSWAEPYEQYF. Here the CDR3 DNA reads TGTGCCAGCAGTTACTCTTGGGCTGAGCCCTACGAGCAGTACTTC.

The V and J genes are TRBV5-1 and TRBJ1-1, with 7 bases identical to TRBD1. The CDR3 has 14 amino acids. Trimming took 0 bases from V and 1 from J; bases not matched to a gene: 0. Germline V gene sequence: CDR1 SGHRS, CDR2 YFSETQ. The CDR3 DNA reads TGCGCCAGCAGCTTGGGGGACAGGAACACTGAAGCTTTCTTT. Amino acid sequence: CASSLGDRNTEAFF.

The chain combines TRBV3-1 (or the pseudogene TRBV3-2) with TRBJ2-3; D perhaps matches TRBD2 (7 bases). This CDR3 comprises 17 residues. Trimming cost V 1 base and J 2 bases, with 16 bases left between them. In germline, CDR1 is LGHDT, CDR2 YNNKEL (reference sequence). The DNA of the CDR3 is TGTGCCAGCAGCCAAGGAGGCTCGCGGGGGCTCACAGATACGCAGTATTTT. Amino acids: CASSQGGSRGLTDTQYF.

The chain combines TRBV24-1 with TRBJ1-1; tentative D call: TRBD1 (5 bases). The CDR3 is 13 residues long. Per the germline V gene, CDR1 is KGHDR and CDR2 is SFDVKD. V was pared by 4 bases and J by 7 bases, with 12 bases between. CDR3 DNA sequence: TGTGCCACCAGTGACTGGCAGGGCGATGAAGCTTTCTTT. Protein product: CATSDWQGDEAFF.

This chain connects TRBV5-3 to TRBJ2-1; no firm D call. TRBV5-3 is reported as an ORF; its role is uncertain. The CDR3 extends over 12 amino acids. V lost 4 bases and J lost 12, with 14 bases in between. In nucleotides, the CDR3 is TGTGCCAGAAGCGGCGACTCGAGATGGCAGTTCTTC. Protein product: CARSGDSRWQFF.

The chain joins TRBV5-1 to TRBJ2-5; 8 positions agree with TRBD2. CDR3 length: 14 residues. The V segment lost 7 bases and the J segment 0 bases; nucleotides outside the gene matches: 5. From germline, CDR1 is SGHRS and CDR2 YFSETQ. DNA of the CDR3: TGCGCCAGCCAGCCGGGGGGGAACCAAGAGACCCAGTACTTC. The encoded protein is CASQPGGNQETQYF.